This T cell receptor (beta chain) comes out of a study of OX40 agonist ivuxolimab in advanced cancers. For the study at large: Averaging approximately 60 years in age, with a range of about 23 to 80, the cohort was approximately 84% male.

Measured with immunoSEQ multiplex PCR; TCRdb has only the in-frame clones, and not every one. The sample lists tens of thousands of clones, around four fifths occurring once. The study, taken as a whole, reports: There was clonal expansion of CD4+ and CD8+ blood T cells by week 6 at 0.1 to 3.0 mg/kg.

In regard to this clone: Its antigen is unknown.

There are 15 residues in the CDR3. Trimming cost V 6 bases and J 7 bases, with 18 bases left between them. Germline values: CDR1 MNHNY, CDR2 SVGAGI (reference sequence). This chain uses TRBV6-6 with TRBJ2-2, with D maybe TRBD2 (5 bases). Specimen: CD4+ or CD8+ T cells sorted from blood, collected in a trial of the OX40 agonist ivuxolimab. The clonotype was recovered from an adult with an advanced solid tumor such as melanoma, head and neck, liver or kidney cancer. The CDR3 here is CASSPLLGIGGELFF. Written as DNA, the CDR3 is TGTGCCAGCAGCCCCCTACTAGGGATCGGCGGGGAGCTGTTTTTT.